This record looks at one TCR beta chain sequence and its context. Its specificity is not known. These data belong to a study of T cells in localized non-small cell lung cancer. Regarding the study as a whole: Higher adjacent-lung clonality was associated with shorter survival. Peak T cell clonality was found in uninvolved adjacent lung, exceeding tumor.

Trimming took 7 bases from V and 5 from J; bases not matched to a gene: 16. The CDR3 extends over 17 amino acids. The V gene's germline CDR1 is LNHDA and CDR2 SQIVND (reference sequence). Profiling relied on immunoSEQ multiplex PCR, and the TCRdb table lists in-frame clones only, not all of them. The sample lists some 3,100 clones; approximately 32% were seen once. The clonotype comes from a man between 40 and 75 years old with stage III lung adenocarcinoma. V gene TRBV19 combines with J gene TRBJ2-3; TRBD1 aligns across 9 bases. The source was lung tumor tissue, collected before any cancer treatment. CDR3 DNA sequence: TGTGCCAGTACCCCACGGGTTCTCGGGACAGGGCAAGATACGCAGTATTTT. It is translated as CASTPRVLGTGQDTQYF.